This TCR beta chain is drawn from a study of blood T cells in healthy people across ages. Sample-barcoded 5' priming and a J-beta primer mix drove a second PCR of about 7 to 11 cycles. MiXCR, run by TCRdb on the 5' RACE reads, gives a single entry per CDR3 protein. The sample has around 1.5 million distinct CDR3 sequences, about 35% seen once. The CDR3 is made up of 14 amino acids. The V gene lost 1 base and the J gene lost 5 bases, with 13 bases spanning the gap. Looked up from germline, CDR1 is SGHRS and CDR2 is YFSETQ. This sequence was found in a woman in her thirties in good health. The V and J genes are TRBV5-1 and TRBJ2-7, with D possibly being TRBD1 (6 bases). Sequenced sample: blood. The CDR3 spells CASSLWQGQHEQYF. The DNA for the CDR3 is TGCGCCAGCAGCTTGTGGCAGGGGCAGCACGAGCAGTACTTC.